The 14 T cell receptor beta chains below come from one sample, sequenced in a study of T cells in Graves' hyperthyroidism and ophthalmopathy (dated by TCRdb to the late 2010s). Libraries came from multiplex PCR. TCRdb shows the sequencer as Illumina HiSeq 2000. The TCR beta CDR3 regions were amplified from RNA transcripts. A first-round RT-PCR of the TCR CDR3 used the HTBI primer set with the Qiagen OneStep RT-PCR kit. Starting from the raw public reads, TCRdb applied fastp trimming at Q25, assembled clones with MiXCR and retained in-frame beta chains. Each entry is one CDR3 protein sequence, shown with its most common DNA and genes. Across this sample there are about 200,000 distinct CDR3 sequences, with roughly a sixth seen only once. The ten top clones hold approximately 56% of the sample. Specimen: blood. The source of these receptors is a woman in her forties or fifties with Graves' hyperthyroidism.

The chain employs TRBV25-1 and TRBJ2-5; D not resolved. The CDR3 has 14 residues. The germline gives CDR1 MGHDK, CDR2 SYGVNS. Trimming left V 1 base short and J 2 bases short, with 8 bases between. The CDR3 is CASSEFGFQETQYF. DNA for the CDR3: TGTGCCAGCAGTGAATTTGGCTTTCAAGAGACCCAGTACTTC.

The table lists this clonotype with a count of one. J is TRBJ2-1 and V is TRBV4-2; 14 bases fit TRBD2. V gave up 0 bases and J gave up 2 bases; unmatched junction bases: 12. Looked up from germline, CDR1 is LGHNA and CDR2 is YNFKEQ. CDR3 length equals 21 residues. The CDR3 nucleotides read TGTGCCAGCAGCCAAGATCCTCTTAGGACTAGCGGGAGGAGTCCCTACAATGAGCAGTTCTTC. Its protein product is CASSQDPLRTSGRSPYNEQFF.

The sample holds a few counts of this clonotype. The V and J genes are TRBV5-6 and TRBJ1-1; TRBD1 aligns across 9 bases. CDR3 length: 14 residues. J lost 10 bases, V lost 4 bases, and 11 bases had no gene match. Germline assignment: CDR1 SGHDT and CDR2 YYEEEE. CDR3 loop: CASSQGAGGQGAFF. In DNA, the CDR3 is TGTGCCAGCAGCCAGGGCGCAGGGGGACAGGGAGCTTTCTTT.

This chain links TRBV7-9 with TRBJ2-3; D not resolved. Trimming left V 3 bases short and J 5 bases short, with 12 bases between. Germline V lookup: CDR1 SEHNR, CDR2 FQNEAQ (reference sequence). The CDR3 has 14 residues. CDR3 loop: CASSFSSLGDTQYF. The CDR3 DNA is TGTGCCAGCAGCTTTTCGTCTCTGGGAGATACGCAGTATTTT.

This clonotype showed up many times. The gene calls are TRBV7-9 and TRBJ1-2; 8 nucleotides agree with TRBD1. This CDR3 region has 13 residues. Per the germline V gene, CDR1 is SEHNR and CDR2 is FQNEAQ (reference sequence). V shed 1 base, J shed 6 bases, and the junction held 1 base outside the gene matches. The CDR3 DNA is TGTGCCAGCAGCTTAGGACAGGGGAATGGCTACACCTTC. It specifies CASSLGQGNGYTF.

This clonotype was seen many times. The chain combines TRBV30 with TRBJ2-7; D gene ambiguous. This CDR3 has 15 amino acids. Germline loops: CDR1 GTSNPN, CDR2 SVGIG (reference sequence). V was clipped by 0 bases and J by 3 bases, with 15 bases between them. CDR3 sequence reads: CAWSVQQLGRYEQYF. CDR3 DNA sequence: TGTGCCTGGAGTGTACAGCAATTGGGTCGCTACGAGCAGTACTTC.

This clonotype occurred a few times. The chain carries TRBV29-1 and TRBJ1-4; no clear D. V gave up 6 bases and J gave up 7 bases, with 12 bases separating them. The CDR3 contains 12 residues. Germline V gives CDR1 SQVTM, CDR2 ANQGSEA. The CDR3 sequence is CSVSLTREKLFF. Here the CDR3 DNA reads TGCAGCGTATCTCTTACACGTGAAAAACTGTTTTTT.

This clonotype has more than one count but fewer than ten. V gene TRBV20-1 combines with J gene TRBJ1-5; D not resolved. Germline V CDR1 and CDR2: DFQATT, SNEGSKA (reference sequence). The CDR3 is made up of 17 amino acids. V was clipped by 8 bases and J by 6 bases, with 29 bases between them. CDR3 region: CSSQTFHGPGLSQPQHF. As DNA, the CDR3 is TGCAGTTCCCAAACCTTTCACGGCCCCGGGCTGAGTCAGCCCCAGCATTTT.

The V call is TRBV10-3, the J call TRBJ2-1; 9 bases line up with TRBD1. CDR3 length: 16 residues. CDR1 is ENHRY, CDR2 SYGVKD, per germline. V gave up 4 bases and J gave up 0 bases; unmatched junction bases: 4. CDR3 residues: CAISVGTGSSYNEQFF. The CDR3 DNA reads TGTGCCATCAGTGTTGGGACAGGGAGCTCCTACAATGAGCAGTTCTTC.

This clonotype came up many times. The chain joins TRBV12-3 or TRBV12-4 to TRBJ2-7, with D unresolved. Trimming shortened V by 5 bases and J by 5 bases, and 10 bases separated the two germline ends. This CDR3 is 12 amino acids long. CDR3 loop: CASSPFGDEQYF. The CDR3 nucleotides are TGTGCCAGCAGTCCCTTTGGTGACGAGCAGTACTTC.

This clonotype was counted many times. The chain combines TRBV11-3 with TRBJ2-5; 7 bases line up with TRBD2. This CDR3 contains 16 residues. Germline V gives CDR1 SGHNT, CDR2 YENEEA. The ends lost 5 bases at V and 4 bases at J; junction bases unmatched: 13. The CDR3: CASSPSAGAAPETQYF. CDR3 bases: TGTGCCAGCAGCCCCTCCGCGGGAGCTGCGCCAGAGACCCAGTACTTC. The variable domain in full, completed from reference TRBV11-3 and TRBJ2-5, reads EAGVVQSPRYKIIEKKQPVAFWCNPISGHNTLYWYLQNLGQGPELLIRYENEEAVDDSQLPKDRFSAERLKGVDSTLKIQPAELGDSAVYLCASSPSAGAAPETQYFGPGTRLLVL.

CDR3 loop: CAIRHKELAGGPFEQYF. The CDR3 DNA follows: TGTGCCATCAGGCATAAAGAACTGGCGGGAGGGCCATTCGAGCAGTACTTC. The chain employs TRBV10-3 and TRBJ2-7; 9 positions agree with TRBD2. This CDR3 contains 17 residues. The V and J ends lost 6 bases and 6 bases, in that order; junction bases with no gene match: 18. Germline lookup yields CDR1 ENHRY and CDR2 SYGVKD.

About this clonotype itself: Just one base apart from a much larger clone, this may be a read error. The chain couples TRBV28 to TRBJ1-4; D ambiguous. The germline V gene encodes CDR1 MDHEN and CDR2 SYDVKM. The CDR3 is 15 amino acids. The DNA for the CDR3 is TGTGCCAGCAGTTTATCGACTCCCTCAAATGAAGAACTGTTTTTT. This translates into CASSLSTPSNEELFF.

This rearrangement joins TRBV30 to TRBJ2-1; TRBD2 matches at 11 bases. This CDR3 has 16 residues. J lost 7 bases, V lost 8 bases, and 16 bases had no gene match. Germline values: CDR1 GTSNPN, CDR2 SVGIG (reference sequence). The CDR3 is CASSSNSGRARNEQFF. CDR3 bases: TGTGCCAGCAGCTCGAATAGCGGGAGGGCCAGGAATGAGCAGTTCTTC.